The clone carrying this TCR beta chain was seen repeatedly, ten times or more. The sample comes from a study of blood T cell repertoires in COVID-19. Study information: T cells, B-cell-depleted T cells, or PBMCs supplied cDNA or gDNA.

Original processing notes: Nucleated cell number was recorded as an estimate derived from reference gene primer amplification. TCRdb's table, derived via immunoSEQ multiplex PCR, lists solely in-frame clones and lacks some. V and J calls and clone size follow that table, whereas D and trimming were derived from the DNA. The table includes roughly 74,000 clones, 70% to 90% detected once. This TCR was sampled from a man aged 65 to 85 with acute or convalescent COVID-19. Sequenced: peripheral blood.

CDR3 DNA sequence: TGTGCCAGCAGTTCGTTCGGGACTAGCGGGAGGGCCTCCTACGAGCAGTACTTC. Translation gives CASSSFGTSGRASYEQYF. The chain recombines TRBV28 with TRBJ2-7, with 16 bases lining up with TRBD2. The CDR3 is 18 residues long. CDR1 and CDR2 from the germline V gene are MDHEN and SYDVKM. Germline trimming cut 4 bases from V and 0 bases from J; bases unmatched to any gene: 6. Using reference TRBV28 and TRBJ2-7 for the parts outside the CDR3, the full variable domain is DVKVTQSSRYLVKRTGEKVFLECVQDMDHENMFWYRQDPGLGLRLIYFSYDVKMKEKGDIPEGYSVSREKKERFSLILESASTNQTSMYLCASSSFGTSGRASYEQYFGPGTRLTVT.